This is a list of T cell receptor beta chains from one sample in a study of blood T cell repertoires in COVID-19. The protocol was immunoSEQ multiplex PCR, while the TCRdb copy is restricted to in-frame clones and leaves out a portion. The top ten clones hold 9.8% of a sample with roughly 150,000 clones, around 83% of them seen once. The sample was peripheral blood. The source of these receptors is a woman between 50 and 59 years old with acute or convalescent COVID-19. Each CDR3 is given with its conserved first and last residue. The D gene is left open where the match is weak. The size entry is marked missing in some rows and otherwise reads once, few, many or a size class.

size: -
V: TRBV19
D: -
J: TRBJ1-3
DNA: TGTGCCAGTAGTTTCTACGCCGGCTCTGGAAACACCATATATTTT
CDR3: CASSFYAGSGNTIYF

size: -
V: TRBV7-2
D: TRBD1
J: TRBJ2-5
DNA: TGTGCCAGCAGGCGCCATCAGGGGGAAGAGACCCAGTACTTC
CDR3: CASRRHQGEETQYF

size: -
V: TRBV24-1
D: TRBD1
J: TRBJ1-4
DNA: TGTGCCACCAGTGAAGGGACAGGCTCAAAACTGTTTTTT
CDR3: CATSEGTGSKLFF

size: -
V: TRBV5-6
D: TRBD1
J: TRBJ1-1
DNA: TGTGCCAGCAGCATCCGGGACAGGGGTTTGAACACTGAAGCTTTCTTT
CDR3: CASSIRDRGLNTEAFF

size: -
V: TRBV18
D: -
J: TRBJ1-2
DNA: TGTGCCAGCTCACCATTCGAAGAACAGCTTAACTATGGCTACACCTTC
CDR3: CASSPFEEQLNYGYTF

size: -
V: TRBV29-1
D: TRBD1
J: TRBJ2-5
DNA: TGCAGCTCCTCCTCAAGACAGGGGCGTAGAGAGACCCAGTACTTC
CDR3: CSSSSRQGRRETQYF

size: -
V: TRBV7-2
D: TRBD2
J: TRBJ2-1
DNA: TGTGCCAGCAGAGGGACTAGCGGGGGGCCTTGGCTTGGTGAGCAGTTCTTC
CDR3: CASRGTSGGPWLGEQFF

size: -
V: TRBV6-2/TRBV6-3
D: TRBD2
J: TRBJ2-3
DNA: TGTGCCAGCAGTTACTCAGAGGCTAGCGGGGCCGTAGATACGCAGTATTTT
CDR3: CASSYSEASGAVDTQYF

size: -
V: TRBV27
D: -
J: TRBJ2-7
DNA: TGTGCCAGCAGTTTAAAATATGCAGGGGAAACCTACGAGCAGTACTTC
CDR3: CASSLKYAGETYEQYF

size: -
V: TRBV19
D: -
J: TRBJ1-6
DNA: TGTGCCAGTAAGCAACGTGGGGCAGGGAATTCACCCCTCCACTTT
CDR3: CASKQRGAGNSPLHF

size: -
V: TRBV4-1
D: -
J: TRBJ1-6
DNA: TGCGCCAGCAGCCAGATTCCAAAAGGGGTTTTCTCACCCCTCCACTTT
CDR3: CASSQIPKGVFSPLHF

size: -
V: TRBV6-5
D: -
J: TRBJ2-1
DNA: TGTGCCAGCACCGGGGGACAGTCCTCGCAGTTCTTC
CDR3: CASTGGQSSQFF

size: -
V: TRBV6-5
D: TRBD1
J: TRBJ1-1
DNA: TGTGCCAGCAGTCCCGACAGGGTGAACACTGAAGCTTTCTTT
CDR3: CASSPDRVNTEAFF

size: -
V: TRBV3-1/TRBV3-2
D: -
J: TRBJ1-1
DNA: TGTGCCAGCAGCCCGGACCAGGGGAACACTGAAGCTTTCTTT
CDR3: CASSPDQGNTEAFF

size: -
V: TRBV7-3
D: -
J: TRBJ2-1
DNA: TGTGCCAGCAGCTTAACGCGGGACTCGAACAATGAGCAGTTCTTC
CDR3: CASSLTRDSNNEQFF

size: -
V: TRBV6-4
D: TRBD2
J: TRBJ2-3
DNA: TGTGCCAGCAGTGACTCGTTCTCTGCGGGGGGCTCCTCAGATACGCAGTATTTT
CDR3: CASSDSFSAGGSSDTQYF

size: few
V: TRBV7-2
D: TRBD1
J: TRBJ1-1
DNA: TGTGCCAGCAGAAAAGACAGGGGATCGAACACTGAAGCTTTCTTT
CDR3: CASRKDRGSNTEAFF

size: -
V: TRBV2
D: -
J: TRBJ1-1
DNA: TGTGCCAGCGACCGGGACTCTCGATCAGGGAACACTGAAGCTTTCTTT
CDR3: CASDRDSRSGNTEAFF

size: -
V: TRBV30
D: TRBD1
J: TRBJ2-6
DNA: TGTGCTTGGGACAGGGGAAGCTCTGGGGCCAACGTCCTGACTTTC
CDR3: CAWDRGSSGANVLTF

size: -
V: TRBV18
D: -
J: TRBJ2-6
DNA: TGTGCCAGCTCACCAATCCCGAGCTCTGGGGCCAACGTCCTGACTTTC
CDR3: CASSPIPSSGANVLTF

size: -
V: TRBV9
D: -
J: TRBJ1-1
DNA: TGTGCCAGCAGGGGTCAGGGAACGGGTGAAGCTTTCTTT
CDR3: CASRGQGTGEAFF

size: -
V: TRBV3-1/TRBV3-2
D: TRBD2
J: TRBJ2-7
DNA: TGTGCCAGCAGCCAAGCGGGACTAGCGGGAGGGCAGTACTTC
CDR3: CASSQAGLAGGQYF

size: -
V: TRBV19
D: -
J: TRBJ1-1
DNA: TGTGCCAGTAGTAAGGGGAAGTTTGAAGCTTTCTTT
CDR3: CASSKGKFEAFF

size: -
V: TRBV3-1/TRBV3-2
D: -
J: TRBJ2-4
DNA: TGTGCCAGCAGCCTTACAGGGGCCAAAAACATTCAGTACTTC
CDR3: CASSLTGAKNIQYF

size: -
V: TRBV23-1
D: TRBD1
J: TRBJ2-6
DNA: TGCGCCAGCAGTCAATCGACAGGGGCCCTCTCTGGGGCCAACGTCCTGACTTTC
CDR3: CASSQSTGALSGANVLTF

size: -
V: TRBV28
D: TRBD1
J: TRBJ1-5
DNA: TGTGCCAGCAGTTTGGTTGGTTTTAGGACAGGGGAAAATAGCAATCAGCCCCAGCATTTT
CDR3: CASSLVGFRTGENSNQPQHF

size: once
V: TRBV24-1
D: -
J: TRBJ2-5
DNA: TGTGCCACCAGCCCCACGGGGGGCGAGACCCAGTACTTC
CDR3: CATSPTGGETQYF

size: -
V: TRBV7-8
D: TRBD2
J: TRBJ2-1
DNA: TGTGCCAGCAGCTTAGGCGGGACTAGCGGGAATGAGCAGTTCTTC
CDR3: CASSLGGTSGNEQFF

size: -
V: TRBV29-1
D: TRBD1
J: TRBJ1-1
DNA: TGCAGCGTTCAACAGGGGTACAACACTGAAGCTTTCTTT
CDR3: CSVQQGYNTEAFF

size: -
V: TRBV9
D: -
J: TRBJ2-1
DNA: TGTGCCAGCAGCGTAGTAGCGGTAGCCTCCTACAATGAGCAGTTCTTC
CDR3: CASSVVAVASYNEQFF

size: -
V: TRBV5-5
D: -
J: TRBJ1-1
DNA: TGTGCCAGCAGCGCTATCACAGATCCGGCTTTCTTT
CDR3: CASSAITDPAFF

size: -
V: TRBV10-2
D: -
J: TRBJ1-4
DNA: TGCGCCAGCAGTGAGGGAGGGATAACTGAAAAACTGTTTTTT
CDR3: CASSEGGITEKLFF

size: -
V: TRBV18
D: TRBD2
J: TRBJ2-5
DNA: TGTGCCAGCTCAAAGACTAGCGGGGAAGAGACCCAGTACTTC
CDR3: CASSKTSGEETQYF

size: -
V: TRBV18
D: TRBD1
J: TRBJ2-3
DNA: TGTGCCAGCTCACCGGGCTGGACAGGGGGAGTCGCAGATACGCAGTATTTT
CDR3: CASSPGWTGGVADTQYF

size: -
V: TRBV23-1
D: TRBD1
J: TRBJ2-7
DNA: TGCGCCAGCAGTCAATCGTGGGGACAGGGGACCTACGAGCAGTACTTC
CDR3: CASSQSWGQGTYEQYF

size: few
V: TRBV7-9
D: TRBD1
J: TRBJ2-5
DNA: TGTGCCAGCAGCCGGGGACAGAACCAAGAGACCCAGTACTTC
CDR3: CASSRGQNQETQYF

size: -
V: TRBV5-5
D: TRBD1
J: TRBJ1-2
DNA: TGTGCCAGCAGCTTTACAGGGGGCGCGGGCTATGGCTACACCTTC
CDR3: CASSFTGGAGYGYTF

size: -
V: TRBV30
D: TRBD1
J: TRBJ1-3
DNA: TGTGCCTGGACGACAGGGCCCCTCCGGCACACCATATATTTT
CDR3: CAWTTGPLRHTIYF

size: once
V: TRBV9
D: -
J: TRBJ1-6
DNA: TGTGCCAGCACCAAGAGAGCTGCCGTCAATTCACCCCTCCACTTT
CDR3: CASTKRAAVNSPLHF

size: -
V: TRBV5-4
D: -
J: TRBJ1-2
DNA: TGTGCCAGCAGCCGGACAGTGGATGGCTACACCTTC
CDR3: CASSRTVDGYTF

size: -
V: TRBV5-1
D: -
J: TRBJ2-5
DNA: TGCGCCAGCAGCTTGGCAGGCGGGACGTCGAAGGAGACCCAGTACTTC
CDR3: CASSLAGGTSKETQYF

size: -
V: TRBV4-1
D: TRBD1
J: TRBJ1-4
DNA: TGCGCCAGCAGCCAAACAGGGGCTAATGAAAAACTGTTTTTT
CDR3: CASSQTGANEKLFF

size: few
V: TRBV29-1
D: TRBD1
J: TRBJ1-2
DNA: TGCAGCGTTGAAGGACAGGGCCTGGGAGGCTACACCTTC
CDR3: CSVEGQGLGGYTF

size: -
V: TRBV9
D: -
J: TRBJ2-3
DNA: TGTGCCAGCAGCCCCCCTGGGTGGCAGGGGCTGACAGATACGCAGTATTTT
CDR3: CASSPPGWQGLTDTQYF

size: -
V: TRBV7-2
D: TRBD1
J: TRBJ2-7
DNA: TGTGCCAGCAGCCCGACAGGGGGATACGAGCAGTACTTC
CDR3: CASSPTGGYEQYF

size: -
V: TRBV18
D: TRBD1
J: TRBJ2-7
DNA: TGTGCCAGCTCACCTTTGGGGACAGGGTCCTACGAGCAGTACTTC
CDR3: CASSPLGTGSYEQYF

size: -
V: TRBV9
D: -
J: TRBJ1-1
DNA: TGTGCCAGCAGCGTAGTTGGCACAGTGGGGGGGAACACTGAAGCTTTCTTT
CDR3: CASSVVGTVGGNTEAFF

size: once
V: TRBV4-1
D: TRBD1
J: TRBJ2-3
DNA: TGCGCCAGCAGTCGGTTAAACAGGGGTACAGATACGCAGTATTTT
CDR3: CASSRLNRGTDTQYF

size: -
V: TRBV18
D: -
J: TRBJ2-7
DNA: TGTGCCAGCTCACCCGCCGGTCCCCCTTACGAGCAGTACTTC
CDR3: CASSPAGPPYEQYF

size: -
V: TRBV3-1/TRBV3-2
D: -
J: TRBJ1-6
DNA: TGTGCCAGCTCCTTGACAGGCGAGAATTCACCCCTCCACTTT
CDR3: CASSLTGENSPLHF

size: -
V: TRBV6-5
D: -
J: TRBJ2-6
DNA: TGTGCCAGCAGCTCGAGCTCTGGGGCCAACGTCCTGACTTTC
CDR3: CASSSSSGANVLTF

size: -
V: TRBV19
D: TRBD2
J: TRBJ2-3
DNA: TGTGCCAGTAGTATAGGGGCCCGCGGGAGTGGGCACGATACGCAGTATTTT
CDR3: CASSIGARGSGHDTQYF

size: -
V: TRBV2
D: TRBD1
J: TRBJ1-1
DNA: TGTGCCAGCAGACTAGATAGGGGGCGAGCTTTCTTT
CDR3: CASRLDRGRAFF

size: -
V: TRBV27
D: TRBD2
J: TRBJ2-1
DNA: TGTGCCAGCTGGCGGAGCGGGAGCGTATCCTACAATGAGCAGTTCTTC
CDR3: CASWRSGSVSYNEQFF

size: -
V: TRBV12-3/TRBV12-4
D: -
J: TRBJ1-3
DNA: TGTGCCAGCAGGGACGCGGGCGGAAACACCATATATTTT
CDR3: CASRDAGGNTIYF

size: -
V: TRBV12-3/TRBV12-4
D: -
J: TRBJ1-1
DNA: TGTGCCAGCAGTCCTGTCCCCAGGGAAGCTTTCTTT
CDR3: CASSPVPREAFF

size: -
V: TRBV28
D: TRBD1
J: TRBJ2-7
DNA: TGTGCCAGCAGTTCGCACAGGGGCCCTACTACCGAGCAGTACTTC
CDR3: CASSSHRGPTTEQYF

size: -
V: TRBV5-3
D: TRBD2
J: TRBJ2-3
DNA: TGTGCCAGAAGCTCACCCGGGACTAGCGAGAGATTCACAGATACGCAGTATTTT
CDR3: CARSSPGTSERFTDTQYF

size: -
V: TRBV18
D: -
J: TRBJ1-1
DNA: TGTGCCAGCTCCACTCAACAGAACCGGAACACTGAAGCTTTCTTT
CDR3: CASSTQQNRNTEAFF

size: -
V: TRBV15
D: -
J: TRBJ1-2
DNA: TGTGCCACCAGCAGAGCCTCGGGGGAGGTCGGCTATGGCTACACCTTC
CDR3: CATSRASGEVGYGYTF